Below are 16 T cell receptor beta chains sequenced from a single sample in a study of blood T cell repertoires in COVID-19. TCRdb's table, derived via immunoSEQ multiplex PCR, lists solely in-frame clones and lacks some. The data contain approximately 300,000 clones, 70% to 90% of them singletons. Sequencing was performed on peripheral blood. These receptor sequences come from a woman aged 45 to 65 with active or convalescent COVID-19.

The chain joins TRBV3-1 (or the pseudogene TRBV3-2) to TRBJ2-1; possible D gene TRBD2, 5 bases. V lost 0 bases and J lost 0, with 9 bases in between. CDR1 and CDR2 (germline): LGHDT, YNNKEL (reference sequence). This CDR3 has 16 amino acids. This CDR3 is CASSQEGAVSYNEQFF. CDR3 nucleotides: TGTGCCAGCAGCCAAGAGGGAGCGGTCTCCTACAATGAGCAGTTCTTC.

The chain carries TRBV5-6 and TRBJ2-7; D gene unclear. Germline V lookup: CDR1 SGHDT, CDR2 YYEEEE. This CDR3 has 14 residues. V was pared by 4 bases and J by 3 bases, with 14 bases between. CDR3: CASSPPGSYYEQYF. The CDR3 nucleotides are TGTGCCAGCAGCCCCCCCGGGTCTTACTACGAGCAGTACTTC.

This clone was observed a single time. V usage is TRBV9 and J usage is TRBJ1-1; D perhaps matches TRBD1 (6 bases). Germline V CDR1 and CDR2: SGDLS, YYNGEE. The CDR3 consists of 14 residues. Trimming took 2 bases from V and 6 from J, leaving 14 bases between them. This chain's CDR3 is CASSVSGEWAEAFF. The CDR3 DNA reads TGTGCCAGCAGCGTCTCAGGGGAATGGGCTGAAGCTTTCTTT.

The CDR3 is CAWSGQPQDEQFF. DNA of the CDR3: TGTGCCTGGAGTGGCCAGCCGCAGGATGAGCAGTTCTTC. The chain links TRBV30 to TRBJ2-1; D is unclear. The CDR3 totals 13 residues. V lost 1 base and J lost 8, with 12 bases in between. Germline CDR1 and CDR2: GTSNPN and SVGIG (reference sequence).

The chain uses TRBV12-3 or TRBV12-4 and TRBJ2-5; D might be TRBD1 (6 bases). Trimming shortened V by 6 bases and J by 11 bases, and 13 bases separated the two germline ends. The CDR3 loop spans 11 amino acids. This CDR3 is CASRLRDNQYF. The DNA of the CDR3 is TGTGCCAGCAGGCTCCGGGACAATCAGTACTTC.

The CDR3 DNA reads TGTGCCAGCAGCCAAAAGGGAGGCTTGGGCTCCTACGAGCAGTACTTC. Translated: CASSQKGGLGSYEQYF. V usage is TRBV11-2 and J usage is TRBJ2-7; a weak D match, TRBD2 (6 bases). V was cut by 5 bases and J by 0 bases, with 17 bases left in between. Germline loops: CDR1 SGHAT, CDR2 FQNNGV. The CDR3 spans 16 residues.

The J gene is TRBJ2-7, the V gene TRBV11-2, with 9 nucleotides matching TRBD2. V was clipped by 0 bases and J by 3 bases; unmatched bases: 6. Germline V gene data show CDR1 as SGHAT and CDR2 as FQNNGV. The CDR3 is 16 amino acids. CDR3 sequence (DNA): TGTGCCAGCAGCTTAGAATGGGGGCGGGAGGGCTACGAGCAGTACTTC. This codes for CASSLEWGREGYEQYF.

This clone was observed a few times. CDR3 protein: CASSLRQGDQPQHF. CDR3 sequence (DNA): TGTGCCAGCAGCTTAAGACAGGGTGATCAGCCCCAGCATTTT. The rearrangement joins TRBV7-2 to TRBJ1-5, with TRBD1 identical over 7 bases. J lost 5 bases, V lost 2 bases, and 3 bases had no gene match. This CDR3 has 14 amino acids. The germline CDR1 and CDR2 sequences are SGHTA and FQGNSA. The whole variable domain, remainder taken from reference TRBV7-2 and TRBJ1-5, is GAGVSQSPSNKVTEKGKDVELRCDPISGHTALYWYRQSLGQGLEFLIYFQGNSAPDKSGLPSDRFSAERTGGSVSTLTIQRTQQEDSAVYLCASSLRQGDQPQHFGDGTRLSIL.

The V call is TRBV5-6, the J call TRBJ1-6; the D is unclear. CDR3 size: 15 residues. The V gene lost 4 bases and the J gene lost 4 bases, with 12 bases spanning the gap. Germline V lookup: CDR1 SGHDT, CDR2 YYEEEE. This chain's CDR3 is CASSPRQAYNSPLHF. DNA of the CDR3: TGTGCCAGCAGCCCCCGGCAGGCTTATAATTCACCCCTCCACTTT.

With respect to this clone: Other nucleotide sequences in the sample specify the same CDR3. V is TRBV9 and J is TRBJ1-6; weak D call: TRBD1 (5 bases). This CDR3 spans 15 amino acids. Looked up from germline, CDR1 is SGDLS and CDR2 is YYNGEE. Trimming removed 2 bases from V and 7 bases from J, with 13 bases in between. CDR3 DNA: TGTGCCAGCAGCGTGACGGGGGGAAGGAATTCACCCCTCCACTTT. Its protein product is CASSVTGGRNSPLHF.

The gene calls are TRBV15 and TRBJ1-6; 7 positions agree with TRBD1. Looked up from germline, CDR1 is LNHNV and CDR2 is YYDKDF (reference sequence). CDR3 size: 16 residues. The V and J ends lost 0 bases and 7 bases, in that order; junction bases with no gene match: 6. This CDR3 is CATSRDRVRGNSPLHF. The DNA for the CDR3 is TGTGCCACCAGCAGAGATAGGGTCAGGGGGAATTCACCCCTCCACTTT.

V usage is TRBV15 and J usage is TRBJ2-5; D is perhaps TRBD1 (6 bases). V was trimmed by 5 bases and J by 4 bases, leaving 17 bases between them. Germline-derived CDR1 and CDR2 are LNHNV and YYDKDF (reference sequence). CDR3 size: 15 residues. The CDR3 DNA sequence: TGTGCCACCAGCCAGAACAGGGTCGGAGGAGAGACCCAGTACTTC. Translation gives CATSQNRVGGETQYF.

This clone was seen more than once but under ten times. V is TRBV2 and J is TRBJ1-6; 8 nucleotides line up with TRBD1. The CDR3 is 15 residues long. Germline-derived CDR1 and CDR2 are SNHLY and FYNNEI. After removal of 5 bases from V and 7 bases from J, the junction contained 7 bases not matched to a gene. For the CDR3, the DNA is TGTGCCAGCAGTCCTTCGACAGGGGAAAATTCACCCCTCCACTTT. Encoded protein: CASSPSTGENSPLHF.

The V and J genes are TRBV6-1 and TRBJ2-6; perhaps TRBD2 as D (5 bases). V was shortened by 4 bases and J by 0 bases, with 16 bases between the two germline ends. There are 18 residues in the CDR3. Germline V gene data show CDR1 as MNHNS and CDR2 as SASEGT. CDR3 nucleotides: TGTGCCAGCAGTGCACTACAAGGACTTGTCTCTGGGGCCAACGTCCTGACTTTC. Its translation is CASSALQGLVSGANVLTF.

The chain combines TRBV6-5 with TRBJ2-7; TRBD2 matches 7 bases. In germline, CDR1 is MNHEY, CDR2 SVGAGI. The CDR3 runs 15 residues. The junction had 5 bases not matched to a gene; V was cut back by 3 bases and J by 0 bases. The chain's CDR3 is CASSYSTSNSYEQYF. In nucleotides, the CDR3 is TGTGCCAGCAGTTATTCGACTAGCAACTCCTACGAGCAGTACTTC.

The chain links TRBV5-1 to TRBJ1-2; no definite D call. V was trimmed by 0 bases and J by 3 bases, leaving 12 bases between them. Germline loops: CDR1 SGHRS, CDR2 YFSETQ. The CDR3 contains 15 residues. CDR3 coding DNA: TGCGCCAGCAGCTTGGACAGACCTACTTACTATGGCTACACCTTC. Protein product: CASSLDRPTYYGYTF. Full variable domain (remainder filled in from reference TRBV5-1 and TRBJ1-2): KAGVTQTPRYLIKTRGQQVTLSCSPISGHRSVSWYQQTPGQGLQFLFEYFSETQRNKGNFPGRFSGRQFSNSRSEMNVSTLELGDSALYLCASSLDRPTYYGYTFGSGTRLTVV.